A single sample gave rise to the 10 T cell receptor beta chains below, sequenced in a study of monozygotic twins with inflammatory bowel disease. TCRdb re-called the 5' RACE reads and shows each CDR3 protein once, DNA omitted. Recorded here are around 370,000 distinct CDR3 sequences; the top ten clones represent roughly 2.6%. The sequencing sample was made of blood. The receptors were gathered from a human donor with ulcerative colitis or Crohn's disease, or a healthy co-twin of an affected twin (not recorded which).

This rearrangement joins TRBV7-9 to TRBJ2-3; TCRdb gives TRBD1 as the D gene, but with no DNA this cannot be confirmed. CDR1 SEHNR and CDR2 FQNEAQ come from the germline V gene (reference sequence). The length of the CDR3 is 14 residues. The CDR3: CASEEGRVTDTQYF.

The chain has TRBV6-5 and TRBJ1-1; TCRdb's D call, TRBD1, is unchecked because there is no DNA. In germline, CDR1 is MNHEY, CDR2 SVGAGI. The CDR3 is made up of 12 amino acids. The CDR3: CASRTQGVEAFF.

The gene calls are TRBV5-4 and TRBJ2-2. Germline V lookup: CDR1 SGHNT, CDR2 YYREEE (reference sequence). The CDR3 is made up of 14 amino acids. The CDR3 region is CASSSIEMSGELFF.

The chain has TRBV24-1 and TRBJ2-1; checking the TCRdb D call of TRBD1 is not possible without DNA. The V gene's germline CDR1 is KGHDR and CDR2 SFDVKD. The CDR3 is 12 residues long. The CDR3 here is CATSARAGEQFF.

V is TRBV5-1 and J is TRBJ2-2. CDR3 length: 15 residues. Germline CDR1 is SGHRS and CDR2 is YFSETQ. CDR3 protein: CASSLATVDTGELFF.

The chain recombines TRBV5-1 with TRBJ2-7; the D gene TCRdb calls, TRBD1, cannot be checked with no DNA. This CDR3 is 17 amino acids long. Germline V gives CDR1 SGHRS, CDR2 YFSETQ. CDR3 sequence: CASSFDSGQGPPYEQYF.

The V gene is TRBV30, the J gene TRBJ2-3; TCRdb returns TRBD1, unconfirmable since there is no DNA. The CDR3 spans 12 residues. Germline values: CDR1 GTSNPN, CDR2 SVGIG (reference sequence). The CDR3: CAGSGDQVAQYF.

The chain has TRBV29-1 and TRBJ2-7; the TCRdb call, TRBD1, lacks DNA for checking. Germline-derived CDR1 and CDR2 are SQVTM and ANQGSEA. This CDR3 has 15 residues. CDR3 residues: CSVEDGAGIQLEQYF.

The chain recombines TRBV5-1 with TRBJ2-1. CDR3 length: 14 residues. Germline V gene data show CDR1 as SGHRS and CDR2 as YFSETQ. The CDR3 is CASSLEWNTDEQFF. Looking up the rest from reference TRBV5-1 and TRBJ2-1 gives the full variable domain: KAGVTQTPRYLIKTRGQQVTLSCSPISGHRSVSWYQQTPGQGLQFLFEYFSETQRNKGNFPGRFSGRQFSNSRSEMNVSTLELGDSALYLCASSLEWNTDEQFFGPGTRLTVL.

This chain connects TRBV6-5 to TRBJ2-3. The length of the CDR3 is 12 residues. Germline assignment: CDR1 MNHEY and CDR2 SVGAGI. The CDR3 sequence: CASSYGHSAKYF.